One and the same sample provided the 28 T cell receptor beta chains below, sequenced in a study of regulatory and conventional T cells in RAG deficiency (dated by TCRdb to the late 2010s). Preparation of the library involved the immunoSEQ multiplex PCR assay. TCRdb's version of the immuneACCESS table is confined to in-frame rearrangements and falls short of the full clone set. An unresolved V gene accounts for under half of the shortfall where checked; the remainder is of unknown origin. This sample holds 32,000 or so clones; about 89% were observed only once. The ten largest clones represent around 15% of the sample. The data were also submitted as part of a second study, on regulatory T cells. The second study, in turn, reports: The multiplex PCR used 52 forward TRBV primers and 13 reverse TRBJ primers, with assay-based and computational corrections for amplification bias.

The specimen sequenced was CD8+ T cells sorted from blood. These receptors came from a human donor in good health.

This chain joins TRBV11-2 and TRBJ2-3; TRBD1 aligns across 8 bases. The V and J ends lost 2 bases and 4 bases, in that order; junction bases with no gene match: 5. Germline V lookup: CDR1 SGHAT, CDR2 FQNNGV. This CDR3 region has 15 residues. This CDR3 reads CASSLRQGAADTQYF. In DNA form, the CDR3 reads TGTGCCAGCAGCTTAAGGCAGGGGGCGGCAGATACGCAGTATTTT.

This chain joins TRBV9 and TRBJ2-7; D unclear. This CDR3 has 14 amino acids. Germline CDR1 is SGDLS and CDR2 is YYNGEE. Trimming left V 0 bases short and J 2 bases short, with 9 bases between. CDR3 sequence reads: CASSVGPTAYEQYF. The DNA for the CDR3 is TGTGCCAGCAGCGTAGGACCGACGGCCTACGAGCAGTACTTC.

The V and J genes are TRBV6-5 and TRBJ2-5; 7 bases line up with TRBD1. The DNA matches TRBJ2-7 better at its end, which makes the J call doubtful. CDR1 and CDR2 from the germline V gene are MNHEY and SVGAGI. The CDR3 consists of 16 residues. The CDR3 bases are TGTGCCAGCAGTTACGTGGGCCAGACAGGGAGCCACGAGCAGTACTTC. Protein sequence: CASSYVGQTGSHEQYF.

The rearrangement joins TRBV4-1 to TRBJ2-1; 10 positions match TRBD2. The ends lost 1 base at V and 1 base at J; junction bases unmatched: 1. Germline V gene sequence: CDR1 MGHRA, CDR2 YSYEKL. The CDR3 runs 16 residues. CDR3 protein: CASSQASGRSYNEQFF. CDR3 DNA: TGCGCCAGCAGCCAAGCTAGCGGGAGATCCTACAATGAGCAGTTCTTC.

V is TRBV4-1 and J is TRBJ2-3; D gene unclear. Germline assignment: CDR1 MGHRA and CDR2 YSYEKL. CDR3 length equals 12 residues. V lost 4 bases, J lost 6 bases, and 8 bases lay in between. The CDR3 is CASSPSGDTQYF. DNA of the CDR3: TGCGCCAGCAGCCCGTCTGGGGATACGCAGTATTTT.

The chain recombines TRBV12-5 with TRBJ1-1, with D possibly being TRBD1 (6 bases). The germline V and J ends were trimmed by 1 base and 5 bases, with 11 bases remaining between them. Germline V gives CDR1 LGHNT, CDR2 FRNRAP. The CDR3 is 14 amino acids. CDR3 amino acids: CASGLAGAGTEAFF. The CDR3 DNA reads TGTGCTAGTGGTTTGGCGGGGGCAGGGACTGAAGCTTTCTTT.

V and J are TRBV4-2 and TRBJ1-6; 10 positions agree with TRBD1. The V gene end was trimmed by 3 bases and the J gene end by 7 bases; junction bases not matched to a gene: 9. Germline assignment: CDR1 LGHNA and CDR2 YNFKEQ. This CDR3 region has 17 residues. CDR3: CASSQLTGQGVNSPLHF. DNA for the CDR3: TGTGCCAGCAGCCAGCTTACCGGACAGGGGGTAAATTCACCCCTCCACTTT.

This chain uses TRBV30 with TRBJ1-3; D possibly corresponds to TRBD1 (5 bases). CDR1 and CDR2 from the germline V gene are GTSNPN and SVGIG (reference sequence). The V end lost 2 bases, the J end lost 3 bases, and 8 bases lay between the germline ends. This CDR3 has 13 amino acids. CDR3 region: CAWSKRGGNTIYF. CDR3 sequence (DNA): TGTGCCTGGAGTAAGAGGGGTGGAAACACCATATATTTT.

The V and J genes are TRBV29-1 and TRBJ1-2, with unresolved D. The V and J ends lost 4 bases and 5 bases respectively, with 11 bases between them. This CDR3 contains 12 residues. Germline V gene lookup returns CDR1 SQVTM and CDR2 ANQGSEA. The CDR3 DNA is TGCAGCGTTGGCTTTGGGGAGTATGGCTACACCTTC. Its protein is CSVGFGEYGYTF.

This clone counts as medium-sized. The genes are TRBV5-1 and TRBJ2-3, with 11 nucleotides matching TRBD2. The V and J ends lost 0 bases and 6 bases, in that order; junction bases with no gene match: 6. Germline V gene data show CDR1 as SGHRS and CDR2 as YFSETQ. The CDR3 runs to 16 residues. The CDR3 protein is CASSLGASGGSDTQYF. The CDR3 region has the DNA TGCGCCAGCAGCTTGGGTGCTAGCGGGGGGTCCGATACGCAGTATTTT.

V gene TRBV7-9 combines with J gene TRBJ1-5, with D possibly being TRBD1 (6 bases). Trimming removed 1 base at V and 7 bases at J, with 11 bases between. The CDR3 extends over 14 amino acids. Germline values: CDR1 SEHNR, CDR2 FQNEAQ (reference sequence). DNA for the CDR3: TGTGCCAGCAGCTTAGATCAGGGGCTCCAGCCCCAGCATTTT. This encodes CASSLDQGLQPQHF.

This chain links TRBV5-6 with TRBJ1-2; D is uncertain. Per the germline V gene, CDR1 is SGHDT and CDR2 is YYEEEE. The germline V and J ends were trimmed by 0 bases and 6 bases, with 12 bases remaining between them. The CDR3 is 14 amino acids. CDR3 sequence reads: CASSLVVVEDGYTF. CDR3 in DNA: TGTGCCAGCAGCTTGGTTGTCGTGGAAGATGGCTACACCTTC.

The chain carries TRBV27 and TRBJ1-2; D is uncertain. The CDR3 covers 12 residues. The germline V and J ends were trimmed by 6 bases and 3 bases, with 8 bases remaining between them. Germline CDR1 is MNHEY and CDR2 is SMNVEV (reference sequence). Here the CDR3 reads CASRTTDYGYTF. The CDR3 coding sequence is TGTGCCAGCAGAACCACGGACTATGGCTACACCTTC.

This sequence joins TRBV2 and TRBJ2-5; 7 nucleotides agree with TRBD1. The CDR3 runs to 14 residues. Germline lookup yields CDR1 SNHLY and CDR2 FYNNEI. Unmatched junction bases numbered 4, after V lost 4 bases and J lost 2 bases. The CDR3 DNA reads TGTGCCAGCAGTGTAGGACAGGTACAAGAGACCCAGTACTTC. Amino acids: CASSVGQVQETQYF. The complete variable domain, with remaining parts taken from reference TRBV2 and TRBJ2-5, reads EPEVTQTPSHQVTQMGQEVILRCVPISNHLYFYWYRQILGQKVEFLVSFYNNEISEKSEIFDDQFSVERPDGSNFTLKIRSTKLEDSAMYFCASSVGQVQETQYFGPGTRLLVL.

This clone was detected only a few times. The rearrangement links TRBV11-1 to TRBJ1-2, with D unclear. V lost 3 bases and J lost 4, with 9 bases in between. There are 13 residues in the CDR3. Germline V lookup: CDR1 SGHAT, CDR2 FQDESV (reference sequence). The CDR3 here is CASSFGSGYGYTF. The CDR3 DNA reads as TGTGCCAGCAGCTTCGGGAGTGGCTATGGCTACACCTTC.

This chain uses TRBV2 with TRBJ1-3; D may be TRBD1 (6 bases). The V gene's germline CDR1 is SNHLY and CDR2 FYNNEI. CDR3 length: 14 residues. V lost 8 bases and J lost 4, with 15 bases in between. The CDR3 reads CASRRGGQGNTIYF. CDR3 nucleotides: TGTGCCAGCCGTCGGGGGGGCCAGGGAAACACCATATATTTT. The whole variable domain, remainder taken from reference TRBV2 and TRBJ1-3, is EPEVTQTPSHQVTQMGQEVILRCVPISNHLYFYWYRQILGQKVEFLVSFYNNEISEKSEIFDDQFSVERPDGSNFTLKIRSTKLEDSAMYFCASRRGGQGNTIYFGEGSWLTVV.

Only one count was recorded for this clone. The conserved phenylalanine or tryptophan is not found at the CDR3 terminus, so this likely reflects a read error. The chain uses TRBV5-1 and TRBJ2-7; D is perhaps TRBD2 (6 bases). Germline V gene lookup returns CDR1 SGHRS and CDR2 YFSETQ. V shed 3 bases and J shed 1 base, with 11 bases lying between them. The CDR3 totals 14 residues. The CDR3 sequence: CASSWGDGSYEQYC. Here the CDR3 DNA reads TGCGCCAGCAGCTGGGGGGACGGATCCTACGAGCAGTACTGC.

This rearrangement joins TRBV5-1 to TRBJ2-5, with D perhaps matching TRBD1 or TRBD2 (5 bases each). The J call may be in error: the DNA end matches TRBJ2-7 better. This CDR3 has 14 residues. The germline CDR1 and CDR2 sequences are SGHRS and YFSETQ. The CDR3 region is CASSLTSGTLEQYF. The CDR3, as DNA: TGCGCCAGCAGCTTGACTTCCGGGACCCTCGAGCAGTACTTC.

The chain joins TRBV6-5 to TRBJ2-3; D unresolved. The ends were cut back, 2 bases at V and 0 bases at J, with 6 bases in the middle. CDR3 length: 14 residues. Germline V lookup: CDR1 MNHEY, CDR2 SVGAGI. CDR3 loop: CASSYASSTDTQYF. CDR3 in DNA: TGTGCCAGCAGTTACGCATCAAGCACAGATACGCAGTATTTT.

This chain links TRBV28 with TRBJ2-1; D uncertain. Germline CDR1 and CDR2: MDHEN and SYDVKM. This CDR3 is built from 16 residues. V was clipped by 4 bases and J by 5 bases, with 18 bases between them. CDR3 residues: CASSSPAAGDHNEQFF. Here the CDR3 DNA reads TGTGCCAGCAGTTCCCCCGCCGCCGGAGACCACAATGAGCAGTTCTTC.

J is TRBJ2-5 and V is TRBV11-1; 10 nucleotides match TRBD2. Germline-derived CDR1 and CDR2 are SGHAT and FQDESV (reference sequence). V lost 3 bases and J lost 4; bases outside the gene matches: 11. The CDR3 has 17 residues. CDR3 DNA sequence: TGTGCCAGCAGCTTGGCCGGTCCCCTAGCGGGGGTAGAGACCCAGTACTTC. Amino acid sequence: CASSLAGPLAGVETQYF. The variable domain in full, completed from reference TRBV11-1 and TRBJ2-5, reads EAEVAQSPRYKITEKSQAVAFWCDPISGHATLYWYRQILGQGPELLVQFQDESVVDDSQLPKDRFSAERLKGVDSTLKIQPAELGDSAMYLCASSLAGPLAGVETQYFGPGTRLLVL.

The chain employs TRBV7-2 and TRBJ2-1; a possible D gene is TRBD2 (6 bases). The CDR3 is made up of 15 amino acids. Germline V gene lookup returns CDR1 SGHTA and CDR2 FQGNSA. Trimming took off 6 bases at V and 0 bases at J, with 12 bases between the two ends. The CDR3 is CASSTDGSSYNEQFF. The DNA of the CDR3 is TGTGCCAGCAGTACGGACGGGAGCTCCTACAATGAGCAGTTCTTC.

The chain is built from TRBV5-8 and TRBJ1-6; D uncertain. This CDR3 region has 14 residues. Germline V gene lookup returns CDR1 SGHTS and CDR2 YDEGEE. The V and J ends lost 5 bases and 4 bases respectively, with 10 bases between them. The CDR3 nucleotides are TGTGCCAGCAGACAAGGCCAATATAATTCACCCCTCCACTTT. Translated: CASRQGQYNSPLHF.

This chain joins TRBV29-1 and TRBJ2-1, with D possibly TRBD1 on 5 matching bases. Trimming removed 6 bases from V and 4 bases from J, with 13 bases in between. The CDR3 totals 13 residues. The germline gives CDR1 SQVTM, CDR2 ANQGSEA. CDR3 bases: TGCAGCGTCCACCTTGACAGTTACAATGAGCAGTTCTTC. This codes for CSVHLDSYNEQFF.

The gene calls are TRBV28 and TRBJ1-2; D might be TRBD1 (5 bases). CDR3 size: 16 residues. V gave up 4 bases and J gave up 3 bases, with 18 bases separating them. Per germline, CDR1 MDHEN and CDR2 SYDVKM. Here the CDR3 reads CASSSPAVRGDYGYTF. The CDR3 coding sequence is TGTGCCAGCAGTTCCCCGGCGGTCCGGGGGGACTATGGCTACACCTTC.

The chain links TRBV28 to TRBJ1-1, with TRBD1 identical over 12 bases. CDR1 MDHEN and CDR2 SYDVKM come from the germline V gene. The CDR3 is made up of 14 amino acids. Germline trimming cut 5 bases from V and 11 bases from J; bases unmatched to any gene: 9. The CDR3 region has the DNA TGTGCCAGCAGTCCCGGGACAGGGGGCCTTCGGGCTTTCTTT. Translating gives CASSPGTGGLRAFF.

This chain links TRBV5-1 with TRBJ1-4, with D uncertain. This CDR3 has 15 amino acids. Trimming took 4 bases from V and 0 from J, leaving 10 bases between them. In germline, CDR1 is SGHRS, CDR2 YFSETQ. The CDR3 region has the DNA TGCGCCAGCAGCCCCCGATCAGCAACTAATGAAAAACTGTTTTTT. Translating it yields CASSPRSATNEKLFF.

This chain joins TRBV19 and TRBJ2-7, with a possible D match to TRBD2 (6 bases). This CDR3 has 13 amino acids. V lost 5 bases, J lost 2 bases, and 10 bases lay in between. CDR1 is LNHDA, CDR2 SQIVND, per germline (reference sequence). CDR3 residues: CASSAGRTYEQYF. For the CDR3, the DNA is TGTGCCAGTAGTGCGGGGAGGACCTACGAGCAGTACTTC.